The rows below give T cell receptor beta chains drawn from one sample of a study of blood T cell repertoires in COVID-19. Only in-frame clones appear in the TCRdb table, and some are missing; sequencing was by immunoSEQ multiplex PCR. The sample records about 210,000 clones, more than 75% being singletons. Sequenced input: peripheral blood. All receptors derive from a human donor in a cohort sampled during active COVID-19. Each CDR3 is given with its conserved first and last residue. The D gene is left open where the match is weak. Only part of the rows carry a size: once, few, many, or a class if the clone is expanded.

clone_size: -; v_call: TRBV19; j_call: TRBJ1-5; d_call: -; cdr3_nt: TGTGCCAGCGCCTGGGACACCCGAGGCAATCAGCCCCAGCATTTT; cdr3_aa: CASAWDTRGNQPQHF
clone_size: -; v_call: TRBV27; j_call: TRBJ2-7; d_call: TRBD1; cdr3_nt: TGTGCCAGCAGTCCGGGACAGGGGTACGAGCAGTACTTC; cdr3_aa: CASSPGQGYEQYF
clone_size: few; v_call: TRBV7-9; j_call: TRBJ2-3; d_call: TRBD1; cdr3_nt: TGTGCCAGCAGCCTCGACAGGGGTCGATGGAATACGCAGTATTTT; cdr3_aa: CASSLDRGRWNTQYF
clone_size: -; v_call: TRBV9; j_call: TRBJ1-3; d_call: -; cdr3_nt: TGTGCCAGCTCCCCGGGCTCTGGAAACACCATATATTTT; cdr3_aa: CASSPGSGNTIYF
clone_size: -; v_call: TRBV5-5; j_call: TRBJ2-3; d_call: TRBD2; cdr3_nt: TGTGCCAGCAGCGGGGGGCTAGCGGGAGGGGAAGATACGCAGTATTTT; cdr3_aa: CASSGGLAGGEDTQYF
clone_size: -; v_call: TRBV28; j_call: TRBJ1-2; d_call: -; cdr3_nt: TGTGCCAGCAGTGGACACGCCCGAGATAACTATGGCTACACCTTC; cdr3_aa: CASSGHARDNYGYTF
clone_size: -; v_call: TRBV6-2/TRBV6-3; j_call: TRBJ1-3; d_call: -; cdr3_nt: TGTGCCAGCAGTAAACAGCTATCTGGAAACACCATATATTTT; cdr3_aa: CASSKQLSGNTIYF
clone_size: few; v_call: TRBV6-5; j_call: TRBJ2-3; d_call: TRBD2; cdr3_nt: TGTGCCAGCAGGAGGGACGGGGGGGCTGGAGATACGCAGTATTTT; cdr3_aa: CASRRDGGAGDTQYF
clone_size: -; v_call: TRBV5-1; j_call: TRBJ1-6; d_call: -; cdr3_nt: TGCGCCAGCAGCTTGGCTCCGGGTTCAGATTCACCCCTCCACTTT; cdr3_aa: CASSLAPGSDSPLHF
clone_size: -; v_call: TRBV11-2; j_call: TRBJ1-2; d_call: TRBD1; cdr3_nt: TGTGCCAGCAGCCCGCGGCAGGGACAGACCTTATATGGCTACACCTTC; cdr3_aa: CASSPRQGQTLYGYTF
clone_size: -; v_call: TRBV6-5; j_call: TRBJ2-2; d_call: TRBD2; cdr3_nt: TGTGCCAGCAGCTGGACTAGCGGAATCACCGGGGAGCTGTTTTTT; cdr3_aa: CASSWTSGITGELFF
clone_size: -; v_call: TRBV28; j_call: TRBJ1-3; d_call: TRBD1; cdr3_nt: TGTGCCAGCAGCACACGGAAGGGGACAGCTGGAAACACCATATATTTT; cdr3_aa: CASSTRKGTAGNTIYF
clone_size: -; v_call: TRBV5-4; j_call: TRBJ2-5; d_call: -; cdr3_nt: TGTGCCAGCAGCTTGGGACTTCAGAAAGAGACCCAGTACTTC; cdr3_aa: CASSLGLQKETQYF
clone_size: -; v_call: TRBV28; j_call: TRBJ2-3; d_call: TRBD2; cdr3_nt: TGTGCCAGCAGTTTTGGCGGGGGGCACACAGATACGCAGTATTTT; cdr3_aa: CASSFGGGHTDTQYF
clone_size: -; v_call: TRBV11-3; j_call: TRBJ2-7; d_call: -; cdr3_nt: TGTGCCAGCAGCCCCTCTTACGGACAGAATTACGAGCAGTACTTC; cdr3_aa: CASSPSYGQNYEQYF
clone_size: -; v_call: TRBV5-6; j_call: TRBJ2-2; d_call: TRBD1; cdr3_nt: TGTGCCAGCAGCTCCCGGGACAGACTGAACACCGGGGAGCTGTTTTTT; cdr3_aa: CASSSRDRLNTGELFF
clone_size: -; v_call: TRBV12-5; j_call: TRBJ1-1; d_call: TRBD1; cdr3_nt: TGTGCTAGTGGAGCTCGGACAGGGTTCACTGAAGCTTTCTTT; cdr3_aa: CASGARTGFTEAFF
clone_size: -; v_call: TRBV4-2; j_call: TRBJ1-5; d_call: -; cdr3_nt: TGTGCCAGCGGGGAGGGGGGCAGTCAGCCCCAGCATTTT; cdr3_aa: CASGEGGSQPQHF
clone_size: -; v_call: TRBV5-1; j_call: TRBJ2-1; d_call: TRBD2; cdr3_nt: TGCGCCAGCAGTGAGCGGGAGATGACCTACAATGAGCAGTTCTTC; cdr3_aa: CASSEREMTYNEQFF
clone_size: -; v_call: TRBV7-3; j_call: TRBJ1-6; d_call: -; cdr3_nt: TGTGCCAGCAGCTTATTGGAGAATTCACCCCTCCACTTT; cdr3_aa: CASSLLENSPLHF